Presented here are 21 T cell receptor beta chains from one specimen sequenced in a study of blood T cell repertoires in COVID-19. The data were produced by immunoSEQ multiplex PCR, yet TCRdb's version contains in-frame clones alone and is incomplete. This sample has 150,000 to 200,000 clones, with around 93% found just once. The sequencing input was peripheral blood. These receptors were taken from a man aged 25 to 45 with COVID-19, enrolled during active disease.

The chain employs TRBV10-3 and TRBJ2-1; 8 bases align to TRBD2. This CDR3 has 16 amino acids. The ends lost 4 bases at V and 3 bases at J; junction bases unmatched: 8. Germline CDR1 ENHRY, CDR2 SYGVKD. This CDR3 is CAISGVAGFLYNEQFF. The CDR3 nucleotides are TGTGCCATCAGTGGGGTAGCGGGGTTCCTCTACAATGAGCAGTTCTTC.

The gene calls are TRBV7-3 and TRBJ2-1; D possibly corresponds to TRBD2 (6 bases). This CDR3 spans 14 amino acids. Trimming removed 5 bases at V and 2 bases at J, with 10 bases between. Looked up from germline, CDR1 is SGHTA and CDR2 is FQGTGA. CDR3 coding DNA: TGTGCCAGCAGCGAGGGACTTACCTACAATGAGCAGTTCTTC. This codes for CASSEGLTYNEQFF.

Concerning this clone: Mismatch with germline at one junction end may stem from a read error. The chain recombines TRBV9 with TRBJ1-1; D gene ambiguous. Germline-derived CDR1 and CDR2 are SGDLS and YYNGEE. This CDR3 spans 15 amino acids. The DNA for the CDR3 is TGTGCCGGCAGCGTAGCCTCTAGGACTAACACTGAAGCTTTCTTT. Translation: CAGSVASRTNTEAFF.

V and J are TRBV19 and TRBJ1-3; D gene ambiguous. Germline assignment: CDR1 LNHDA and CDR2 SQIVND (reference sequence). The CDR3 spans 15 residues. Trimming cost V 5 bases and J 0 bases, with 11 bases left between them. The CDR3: CASSARYISGNTIYF. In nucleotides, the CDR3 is TGTGCCAGTAGTGCCAGATATATCTCTGGAAACACCATATATTTT.

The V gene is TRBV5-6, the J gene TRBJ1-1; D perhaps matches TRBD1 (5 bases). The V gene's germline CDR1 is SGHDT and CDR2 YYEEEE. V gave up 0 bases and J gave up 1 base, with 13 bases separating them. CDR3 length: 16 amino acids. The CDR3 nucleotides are TGTGCCAGCAGCTTGGCCCGCGGGACTGCGAACACTGAAGCTTTCTTT. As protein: CASSLARGTANTEAFF.

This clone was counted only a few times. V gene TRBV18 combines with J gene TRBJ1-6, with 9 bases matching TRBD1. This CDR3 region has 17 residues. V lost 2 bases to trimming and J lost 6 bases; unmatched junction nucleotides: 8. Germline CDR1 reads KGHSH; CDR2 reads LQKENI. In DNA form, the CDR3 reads TGTGCCAGCTCACCATCTCACCCGGGACAGGGTAATTCACCCCTCCACTTT. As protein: CASSPSHPGQGNSPLHF.

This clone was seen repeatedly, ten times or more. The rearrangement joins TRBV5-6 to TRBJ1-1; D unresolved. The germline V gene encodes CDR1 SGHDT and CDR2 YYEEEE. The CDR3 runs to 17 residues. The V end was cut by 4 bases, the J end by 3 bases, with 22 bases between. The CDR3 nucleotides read TGTGCCAGCAGCCCTTCTACCGGAGGGCTTGTGGACACTGAAGCTTTCTTT. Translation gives CASSPSTGGLVDTEAFF.

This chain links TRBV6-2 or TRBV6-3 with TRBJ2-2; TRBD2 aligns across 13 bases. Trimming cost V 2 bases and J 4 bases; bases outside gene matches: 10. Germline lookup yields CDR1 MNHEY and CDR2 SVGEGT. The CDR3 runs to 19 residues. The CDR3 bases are TGTGCCAGCAGTTACCGTTGGACTAGCGGGGGTTTCCCCACCGGGGAGCTGTTTTTT. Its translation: CASSYRWTSGGFPTGELFF.

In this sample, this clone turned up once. CDR3 amino acids: CSVVLLGTGGNTEAFF. As DNA, the CDR3 is TGCAGCGTTGTACTTCTGGGGACAGGGGGGAACACTGAAGCTTTCTTT. The V gene is TRBV29-1, the J gene TRBJ1-1; TRBD1 aligns across 11 bases. The germline V gene encodes CDR1 SQVTM and CDR2 ANQGSEA. The CDR3 is 16 amino acids. V dropped 4 bases and J dropped 1; count of bases not matched to a gene: 8.

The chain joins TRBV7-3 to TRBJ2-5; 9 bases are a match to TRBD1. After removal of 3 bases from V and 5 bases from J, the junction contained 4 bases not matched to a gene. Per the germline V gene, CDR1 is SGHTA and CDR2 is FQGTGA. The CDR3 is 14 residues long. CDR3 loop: CASSFTGGGETQYF. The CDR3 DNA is TGTGCCAGCAGCTTCACAGGGGGCGGTGAGACCCAGTACTTC.

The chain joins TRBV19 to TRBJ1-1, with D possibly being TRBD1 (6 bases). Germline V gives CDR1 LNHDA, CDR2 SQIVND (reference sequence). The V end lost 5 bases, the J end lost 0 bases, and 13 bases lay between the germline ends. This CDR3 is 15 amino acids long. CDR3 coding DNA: TGTGCCAGTAGTCTCTCCAGGGGAATGAACACTGAAGCTTTCTTT. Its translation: CASSLSRGMNTEAFF.

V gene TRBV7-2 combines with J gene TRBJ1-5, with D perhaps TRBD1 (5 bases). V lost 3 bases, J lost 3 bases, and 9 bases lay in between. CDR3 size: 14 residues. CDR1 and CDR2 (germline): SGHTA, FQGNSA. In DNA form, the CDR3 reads TGTGCCAGCAGCTTCGGACACCCCAATCAGCCCCAGCATTTT. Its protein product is CASSFGHPNQPQHF.

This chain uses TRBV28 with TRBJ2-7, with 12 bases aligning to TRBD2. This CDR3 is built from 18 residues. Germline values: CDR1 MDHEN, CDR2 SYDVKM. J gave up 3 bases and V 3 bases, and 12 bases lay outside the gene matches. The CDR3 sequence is CASSFSWTSGMVYYEQYF. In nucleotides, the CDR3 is TGTGCCAGCAGTTTCTCCTGGACTAGCGGGATGGTCTACTACGAGCAGTACTTC.

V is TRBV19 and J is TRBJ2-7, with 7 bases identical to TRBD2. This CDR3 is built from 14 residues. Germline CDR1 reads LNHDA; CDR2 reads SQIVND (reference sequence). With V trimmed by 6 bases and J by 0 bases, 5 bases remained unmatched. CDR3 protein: CASRIRTSSYEQYF. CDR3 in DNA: TGTGCCAGTAGAATCCGGACTAGCTCCTACGAGCAGTACTTC.

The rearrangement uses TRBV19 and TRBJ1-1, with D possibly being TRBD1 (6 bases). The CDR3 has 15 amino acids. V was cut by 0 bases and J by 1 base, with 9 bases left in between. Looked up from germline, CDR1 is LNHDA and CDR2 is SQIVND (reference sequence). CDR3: CASSIEGARNTEAFF. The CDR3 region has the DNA TGTGCCAGTAGTATAGAGGGGGCGAGGAACACTGAAGCTTTCTTT. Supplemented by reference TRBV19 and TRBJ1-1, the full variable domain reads DGGITQSPKYLFRKEGQNVTLSCEQNLNHDAMYWYRQDPGQGLRLIYYSQIVNDFQKGDIAEGYSVSREKKESFPLTVTSAQKNPTAFYLCASSIEGARNTEAFFGQGTRLTVV.

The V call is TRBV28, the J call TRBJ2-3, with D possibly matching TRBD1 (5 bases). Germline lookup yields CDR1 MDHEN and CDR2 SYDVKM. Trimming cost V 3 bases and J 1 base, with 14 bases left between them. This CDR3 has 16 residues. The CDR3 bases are TGTGCCAGCAGTTTCCTGCAGGGCTTTGGCACAGATACGCAGTATTTT. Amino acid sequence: CASSFLQGFGTDTQYF. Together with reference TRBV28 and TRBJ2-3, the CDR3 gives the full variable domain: DVKVTQSSRYLVKRTGEKVFLECVQDMDHENMFWYRQDPGLGLRLIYFSYDVKMKEKGDIPEGYSVSREKKERFSLILESASTNQTSMYLCASSFLQGFGTDTQYFGPGTRLTVL.

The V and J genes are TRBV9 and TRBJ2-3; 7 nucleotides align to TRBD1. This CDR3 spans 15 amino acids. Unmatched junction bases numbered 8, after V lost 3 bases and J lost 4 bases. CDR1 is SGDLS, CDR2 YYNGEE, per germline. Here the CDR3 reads CASSEWVGGPDTQYF. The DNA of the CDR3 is TGTGCCAGCAGCGAGTGGGTAGGGGGCCCAGATACGCAGTATTTT.

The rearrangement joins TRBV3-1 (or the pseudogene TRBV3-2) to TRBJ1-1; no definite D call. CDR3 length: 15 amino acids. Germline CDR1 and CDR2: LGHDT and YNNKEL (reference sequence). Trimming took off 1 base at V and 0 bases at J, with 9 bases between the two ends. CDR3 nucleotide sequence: TGTGCCAGCAGCCAAGTGGGCATCATGAACACTGAAGCTTTCTTT. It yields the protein CASSQVGIMNTEAFF.

CDR3 sequence: CASRRDRLGGNQPQHF. The CDR3 DNA follows: TGTGCCAGCAGAAGGGACAGGTTGGGTGGCAATCAGCCCCAGCATTTT. The V and J genes are TRBV2 and TRBJ1-5; 8 bases map to TRBD1. J gave up 2 bases and V 6 bases, and 9 bases lay outside the gene matches. The V gene's germline CDR1 is SNHLY and CDR2 FYNNEI. This CDR3 has 16 amino acids.

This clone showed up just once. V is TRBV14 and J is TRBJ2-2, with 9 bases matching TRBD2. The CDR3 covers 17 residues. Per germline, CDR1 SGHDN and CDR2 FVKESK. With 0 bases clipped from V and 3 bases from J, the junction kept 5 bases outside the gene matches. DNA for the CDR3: TGTGCCAGCAGCCAAGACCGCGGGGGGGATTACACCGGGGAGCTGTTTTTT. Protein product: CASSQDRGGDYTGELFF.

The CDR3 DNA is TGTGCCAGTAGTACCTCGGGACAGAGCCCTAACTATGGCTACACCTTC. It translates to CASSTSGQSPNYGYTF. This chain uses TRBV19 with TRBJ1-2, with 7 nucleotides matching TRBD1. From germline, CDR1 is LNHDA and CDR2 SQIVND (reference sequence). The CDR3 runs 16 residues. V was clipped by 4 bases and J by 0 bases; unmatched bases: 8.